This TCR beta chain was sequenced during a study of OX40 agonist ivuxolimab in advanced cancers. Study-wide results and limits: On average, CD8+ T cells showed a greater number of expanded clones than CD4+. Some of the lowest clonal expansion was seen in partial responders at 0.1-3.0 mg/kg.

As to this clone: Antigen unknown.

This table comes from immunoSEQ multiplex PCR, and its TCRdb copy is limited to in-frame clones, with some not included. This table holds about 68,000 clones, 91% found once. Prior autoimmune disease or systemic immunosuppression barred patients. The V gene's germline CDR1 is GTSNPN and CDR2 SVGIG (reference sequence). After removal of 0 bases from V and 3 bases from J, the junction contained 17 bases not matched to a gene. This CDR3 contains 20 residues. The sequences come from CD4+ or CD8+ T cells sorted from blood, collected in a trial of the OX40 agonist ivuxolimab. The sequence was collected from an adult with an advanced solid tumor such as melanoma, head and neck, liver or kidney cancer. The rearrangement joins TRBV30 to TRBJ2-7, with 13 bases that match TRBD2. The CDR3 DNA sequence: TGTGCCTGGAGTGTATTGAAGGTGGGGACTAGCGGGATCCTAGGCTACGAGCAGTACTTC. Protein: CAWSVLKVGTSGILGYEQYF.